Shown below are 15 T cell receptor beta chains from a single sample sequenced in a study of memory CD4+ T cells and cytomegalovirus serostatus (dated by TCRdb to between 2017 and 2020). A FACSAria II was used to sort memory CD4+ T cells, defined as single viable CD3+CD4+CD8-CD45RO+ cells. Libraries were constructed by the immunoSEQ multiplex PCR assay. This immuneACCESS table, as held by TCRdb, lists in-frame sequences with V and J called but not all clones. Of the missing ones, under half trace to an unresolved V gene in checked studies; the others have no known cause. This sample comprises 56,000 or so clones, around 76% of them detected only once. Roughly 0.4% of the sample is held by the ten biggest clonotypes. Sequencing was done on a sample of memory CD4+ T cells from blood. The receptors derive from an adult in good health and CMV-seronegative.

The rearrangement links TRBV19 to TRBJ2-3; 8 nucleotides align to TRBD2. CDR1 and CDR2 from the germline V gene are LNHDA and SQIVND (reference sequence). This CDR3 is 16 amino acids long. V gave up 1 base and J gave up 2 bases; unmatched junction bases: 5. This CDR3 is CASSIGAGGYTDTQYF. For the CDR3, the DNA is TGTGCCAGTAGTATAGGTGCGGGGGGCTACACAGATACGCAGTATTTT.

The rearrangement links TRBV10-3 to TRBJ2-4; a possible D gene is TRBD2 (5 bases). Germline V gene data show CDR1 as ENHRY and CDR2 as SYGVKD. V was shortened by 7 bases and J by 8 bases, with 15 bases between the two germline ends. This CDR3 has 13 amino acids. The CDR3 DNA reads as TGTGCCATCACAAGCTCCGTCGGGGACATTCAGTACTTC. Its protein is CAITSSVGDIQYF.

V is TRBV30 and J is TRBJ1-6, with a weak D call TRBD1 (5 bases). The CDR3 runs 10 residues. The V and J ends lost 2 bases and 16 bases respectively, with 9 bases between them. Germline CDR1 reads GTSNPN; CDR2 reads SVGIG (reference sequence). The CDR3 sequence: CAWSRDRLHF. As DNA, the CDR3 is TGTGCCTGGAGTAGGGACCGACTCCACTTT. Variable domain in full (rest from reference TRBV30 and TRBJ1-6): SQTIHQWPATLVQPVGSPLSLECTVEGTSNPNLYWYRQAAGRGLQLLFYSVGIGQISSEVPQNLSASRPQDRQFILSSKKLLLSDSGFYLCAWSRDRLHFGNGTRLTVT.

This sequence joins TRBV4-2 and TRBJ2-5; D gene unclear. Germline V gives CDR1 LGHNA, CDR2 YNFKEQ. V was pared by 0 bases and J by 2 bases, with 13 bases between. The CDR3 contains 16 residues. Here the CDR3 reads CASSQDRYGIQETQYF. DNA of the CDR3: TGTGCCAGCAGCCAAGATAGGTATGGGATTCAAGAGACCCAGTACTTC.

The V gene is TRBV15, the J gene TRBJ1-4, with TRBD1 as a possible D gene (5 bases). The CDR3 sequence is 15 residues long. From germline, CDR1 is LNHNV and CDR2 YYDKDF (reference sequence). Trimming took off 1 base at V and 8 bases at J, with 14 bases between the two ends. The DNA of the CDR3 is TGTGCCACCAGCAGAGGGCCGGGGACGAGGGAAAAACTGTTTTTT. Protein: CATSRGPGTREKLFF.

V and J are TRBV5-6 and TRBJ1-1, with D unresolved. Looked up from germline, CDR1 is SGHDT and CDR2 is YYEEEE. The ends were cut back, 4 bases at V and 7 bases at J, with 14 bases in the middle. The CDR3 extends over 13 amino acids. CDR3 sequence: CASSRDDVIEAFF. CDR3 nucleotide sequence: TGTGCCAGCAGCAGAGATGACGTAATTGAAGCTTTCTTT.

The rearrangement uses TRBV5-6 and TRBJ2-5; TRBD2 might be the D (5 bases). This CDR3 has 15 amino acids. Per germline, CDR1 SGHDT and CDR2 YYEEEE. Trimming stripped 0 bases from V and 4 bases from J, with 13 bases between. CDR3 nucleotide sequence: TGTGCCAGCAGCTTGGGCCCGGTAGAGGGAGAGACCCAGTACTTC. Residues: CASSLGPVEGETQYF.

By share of the sample, this clone is medium-sized. This chain connects TRBV7-2 to TRBJ1-6, with a possible D match to TRBD1 (5 bases). The V end was cut by 5 bases, the J end by 5 bases, with 13 bases between. Germline loops: CDR1 SGHTA, CDR2 FQGNSA. The CDR3 is 15 residues long. CDR3 DNA sequence: TGTGCCAGCAGCGTCGCAGGGCAGCATAATTCACCCCTCCACTTT. Its translation is CASSVAGQHNSPLHF.

The chain is built from TRBV9 and TRBJ1-1; possible D gene TRBD1, 5 bases. In germline, CDR1 is SGDLS, CDR2 YYNGEE. V lost 3 bases to trimming and J lost 6 bases, with 12 bases between them. The CDR3 length is 13 residues. The CDR3 sequence is CASSGLVGAEAFF. The CDR3 DNA reads as TGTGCCAGCAGCGGTTTGGTAGGGGCTGAAGCTTTCTTT.

The chain joins TRBV15 to TRBJ2-7, with no clear D. V was clipped by 0 bases and J by 1 base, with 7 bases between them. CDR3 length equals 14 residues. The germline V gene has CDR1 LNHNV and CDR2 YYDKDF (reference sequence). The CDR3 protein is CATSRDARSYEQYF. In DNA, the CDR3 is TGTGCCACCAGCAGAGATGCCAGGTCCTACGAGCAGTACTTC.

This chain uses TRBV6-6 with TRBJ1-3, with D possibly being TRBD1 (5 bases). Germline CDR1 MNHNY, CDR2 SVGAGI (reference sequence). V dropped 4 bases and J dropped 0 bases, with 10 bases sitting between them. The CDR3 contains 15 residues. The DNA for the CDR3 is TGTGCCAGCAGTTTCCAGCAGGGCTCTGGAAACACCATATATTTT. Its translation is CASSFQQGSGNTIYF.

This chain connects TRBV28 to TRBJ1-2; no definite D call. The CDR3 contains 13 residues. V shed 3 bases and J shed 3 bases, with 8 bases lying between them. Germline V CDR1 and CDR2: MDHEN, SYDVKM. CDR3 DNA: TGTGCCAGCAGTTTTATTAGGGACTATGGCTACACCTTC. Amino acids: CASSFIRDYGYTF.

The V and J genes are TRBV7-2 and TRBJ1-1; weak D call: TRBD1 (5 bases). Germline V gives CDR1 SGHTA, CDR2 FQGNSA. The CDR3 spans 15 residues. V dropped 5 bases and J dropped 4 bases, with 17 bases sitting between them. CDR3 protein: CASSPQGFKFTEAFF. CDR3 in DNA: TGTGCCAGCAGCCCTCAGGGCTTCAAATTCACTGAAGCTTTCTTT.

The chain employs TRBV7-2 and TRBJ2-3, with 8 bases identical to TRBD2. From germline, CDR1 is SGHTA and CDR2 FQGNSA. This CDR3 contains 15 residues. With 5 bases clipped from V and 3 bases from J, the junction kept 7 bases outside the gene matches. CDR3 residues: CASSLMGLGTDTQYF. The DNA of the CDR3 is TGTGCCAGCAGCCTCATGGGACTAGGAACAGATACGCAGTATTTT.

This clone was detected only a few times. The rearrangement joins TRBV5-6 to TRBJ2-5; D is unclear. The V gene lost 2 bases and the J gene lost 5 bases, with 19 bases spanning the gap. CDR1 is SGHDT and CDR2 is YYEEEE in the germline V gene. The CDR3 length is 16 residues. This chain's CDR3 is CASSFRLGANRETQYF. The DNA for the CDR3 is TGTGCCAGCAGCTTCAGGCTCGGAGCGAATCGGGAGACCCAGTACTTC.